The T cell receptor beta chain described here comes from a study of blood T cell repertoires in COVID-19. Method: immunoSEQ multiplex PCR; TCRdb's copy keeps in-frame clones and lacks some. The repertoire holds approximately 300,000 clones, with more than 75% as singletons. The CDR3 is 13 residues long. The V segment lost 2 bases and the J segment 13 bases; nucleotides outside the gene matches: 8. Per the germline V gene, CDR1 is LNHNV and CDR2 is YYDKDF (reference sequence). This receptor was taken from a man aged 25 to 45 who had recovered from COVID-19. The chain uses TRBV15 and TRBJ2-4; TRBD1 matches 7 bases. Sample: PBMCs or T cells enriched from blood (not recorded which). CDR3 sequence reads: CATSRSSSGGQYF. In DNA form, the CDR3 reads TGTGCCACCAGCAGATCCTCCTCAGGGGGACAGTACTTC. Combining the CDR3 with reference TRBV15 and TRBJ2-4 gives the whole variable domain DAMVIQNPRYQVTQFGKPVTLSCSQTLNHNVMYWYQQKSSQAPKLLFHYYDKDFNNEADTPDNFQSRRPNTSFCFLDIRSPGLGDTAMYLCATSRSSSGGQYFGAGTRLSVL.